These T cell receptor beta chains were read from a single sample in a study of shared clonotypes between healthy human individuals. This table comes from immunoSEQ multiplex PCR, and its TCRdb copy is limited to in-frame clones, with some not included. There are a few hundred thousand clones in the sample; about 69% occur only once, and over 8.5% lies in the top ten. The sequenced sample was memory CD4+ T cells sorted from blood. The receptors shown here come from a man aged 30 to 39 in good health. CDR3s include the opening cysteine and the closing phenylalanine or tryptophan. D genes are given only for firm matches. For some rows the clone size is stated as once, few or many, or as a class when expanded; others skip it.

size	V	J	D	DNA	CDR3
once	TRBV10-3	TRBJ2-5	TRBD2	TGTGCCATCAGTGATCCGGGACGCGGGGGAGAGACCCAGTACTTC	CAISDPGRGGETQYF
NA	TRBV7-9	TRBJ2-7	NA	TGTGCCAGCAGCCGTAGCGGAGTCTACGAGCAGTACTTC	CASSRSGVYEQYF
NA	TRBV5-4	TRBJ2-2	TRBD2	TGTGCCAGCAGCCCCGGCGGGGGAGCGAAGAGCACCGGGGAGCTGTTTTTT	CASSPGGGAKSTGELFF
few	TRBV6-1	TRBJ2-2	NA	TGTGCCCTCGGCGGGCTAACTAGAACCGGGGAGCTGTTTTTT	CALGGLTRTGELFF
NA	TRBV18	TRBJ1-4	NA	TGTGCCAGCTCACCCTTAAACGGGGGGAATGAAAAACTGTTTTTT	CASSPLNGGNEKLFF
few	TRBV27	TRBJ2-1	TRBD1	TGTGCCAGCAGTTCGCCGGGACAGGGTCTCATCGGCTCCTACAATGAGCAGTTCTTC	CASSSPGQGLIGSYNEQFF
NA	TRBV2	TRBJ1-5	NA	TGTGCCAGCAGTGGCAGTAAGGGTGGACAGCCCCAGCATTTT	CASSGSKGGQPQHF
NA	TRBV6-1	TRBJ1-5	NA	TGTGCCAGCAGTGGCCCCCCGGTGGCAACCCATAGCAATCAGCCCCAGCATTTT	CASSGPPVATHSNQPQHF
NA	TRBV7-6	TRBJ2-7	NA	TGTGCCAGCAGCTCGCCAGGTCGGGGGCAGTACTTC	CASSSPGRGQYF
NA	TRBV7-9	TRBJ2-5	NA	TGTGCCAGCAGCGCGAGTTTAACCCAGTACTTC	CASSASLTQYF
NA	TRBV14	TRBJ2-1	NA	TGTGCCAGCAGCCAAGATATCGGATACAATGAGCAGTTCTTC	CASSQDIGYNEQFF
NA	TRBV7-9	TRBJ1-1	NA	TGTGCCAGCAGCTTGGAAGGGGAGAACACTGAAGCTTTCTTT	CASSLEGENTEAFF
many	TRBV19	TRBJ2-2	NA	TGTGCCAGTAATCTGAACACCGGGGAGCTGTTTTTT	CASNLNTGELFF
NA	TRBV7-2	TRBJ2-3	NA	TGTGCCAGCAGCTTAGCTTCTCGGGAAGATACGCAGTATTTT	CASSLASREDTQYF
many	TRBV7-2	TRBJ1-3	NA	TGTGCCAGCAGCCCACGGCTGGGTCGCGGTCCGGGAAACACCATATATTTT	CASSPRLGRGPGNTIYF
NA	TRBV7-9	TRBJ2-2	TRBD2	TGTGCCACCCCTGGGACTAGCGGGAGTTACACCGGGGAGCTGTTTTTT	CATPGTSGSYTGELFF
many	TRBV6-1	TRBJ2-3	NA	TGTGCCAGCAGTCCCAAACCGGTGGGTACGCAGTATTTT	CASSPKPVGTQYF
NA	TRBV21-1	TRBJ2-1	NA	TGTGCCAGCAGCAATCCGGCATGTAAAGCCCATGAGCAGTTCTTC	CASSNPACKAHEQFF
NA	TRBV7-9	TRBJ1-5	TRBD1	TGTGCCAGCAGCTTAGGACCGCAGGGACAGTCCGAGCCCCAGCATTTT	CASSLGPQGQSEPQHF
few	TRBV6-1	TRBJ2-2	TRBD1	TGTGCCAGCAGTCTGGACAGGGTACGGTCCGGGGAGCTGTTTTTT	CASSLDRVRSGELFF
NA	TRBV19	TRBJ1-5	NA	TGTGCCAGTAGTATGTCGGGTTATCAGCCCCAGCATTTT	CASSMSGYQPQHF
NA	TRBV9	TRBJ2-3	NA	TGTGCCAGCAGCGTAGCTCGCGGGCTACGCACAGATACGCAGTATTTT	CASSVARGLRTDTQYF
NA	TRBV7-9	TRBJ1-5	NA	TGTGCCAGCAGCTTAGGAGCCCAACGGCCCCAGCATTTT	CASSLGAQRPQHF